The present TCR beta chain was sequenced within a study of T-cell reconstitution after alpha-beta-depleted transplantation in children. Regarding the study as a whole: It was newly produced T cells that mostly accounted for T-cell counts and diversity one year after transplant. Where alpha-beta T cells came from about two months after transplant was reportedly several hundred expanded graft clones. Some patients owed their high day-60 TCRbeta diversity to surviving recipient T cells and thymic progenitors.

Notes on this clonotype: Antigen specificity is unknown.

Unique molecular identifiers were built into the TCRbeta library. TCRdb reanalysed the PCR reads using MiXCR and keeps one entry per CDR3 protein. The repertoire consists of around 100,000 distinct CDR3 sequences, with 10% occurring once and the leading ten covering less than 40%. CDR1 MNHNS and CDR2 SASEGT come from the germline V gene. The CDR3 extends over 11 amino acids. Trimming removed 6 bases from V and 3 bases from J, with 2 bases in between. The chain couples TRBV6-1 to TRBJ2-2; D is unclear. Source: PBMCs, taken before TCRalphabeta/CD19-depleted stem cell transplant. This TCR was sampled from a boy aged 2 to 10 with acute lymphoblastic leukemia, due to receive a stem cell transplant. For the CDR3, the DNA is TGTGCCAGCAGACACACCGGGGAGCTGTTTTTT. Protein sequence: CASRHTGELFF.